These T cell receptor beta chains were read from a single sample in a study of CD8 T cells in ankylosing spondylitis. TCRdb passed the 5' RACE reads through MiXCR, listing each CDR3 protein once. The data show approximately 15,000 distinct CDR3 sequences, approximately 2.8% seen once. Material for sequencing was blood, either unsorted or a sorted T cell fraction (not recorded which). The receptor set was obtained from a male donor with ankylosing spondylitis or in good health (not recorded which). The CDR3 runs from the conserved cysteine through the conserved F or W. Fields, in order: D gene, clone size, J gene, V gene, CDR3 protein, CDR3 DNA. A D gene is named only where the DNA matches it firmly. Expanded clones are given a class, and other clones once, few, many or no size at all.

D: -; size: many; J: TRBJ1-1; V: TRBV9; CDR3: CASSVAEVWNTEAFF; DNA: TGTGCCAGCAGCGTAGCAGAGGTTTGGAACACTGAAGCTTTCTTT
D: TRBD2; size: medium-sized; J: TRBJ2-7; V: TRBV9; CDR3: CASSPGLAFGEQYF; DNA: TGTGCCAGCAGCCCCGGACTAGCCTTTGGCGAGCAGTACTTC
D: TRBD1; size: medium-sized; J: TRBJ2-7; V: TRBV9; CDR3: CASSVEGTGAEQYF; DNA: TGTGCCAGCAGCGTAGAGGGGACAGGGGCCGAGCAGTACTTC
D: -; size: -; J: TRBJ1-4; V: TRBV9; CDR3: CASSLDATNEKLFF; DNA: TGTGCCAGCAGTTTGGATGCAACTAATGAAAAACTGTTTTTT
D: TRBD1; size: many; J: TRBJ2-1; V: TRBV9; CDR3: CASSLLGQGPGNEQFF; DNA: TGTGCCAGCAGCCTCCTGGGACAGGGGCCTGGCAATGAGCAGTTCTTC
D: TRBD2; size: many; J: TRBJ2-1; V: TRBV9; CDR3: CASSEIRTSGLDNEQFF; DNA: TGTGCCAGCAGCGAAATAAGGACTAGCGGACTAGACAATGAGCAGTTCTTC
D: TRBD1; size: many; J: TRBJ1-1; V: TRBV9; CDR3: CASSVAPGQGAEAFF; DNA: TGTGCCAGCAGCGTAGCACCTGGACAGGGGGCTGAAGCTTTCTTT
D: -; size: many; J: TRBJ1-2; V: TRBV9; CDR3: CASSPDRFGYGYTF; DNA: TGTGCCAGCAGCCCCGACAGGTTCGGGTATGGCTACACCTTC
D: -; size: many; J: TRBJ2-5; V: TRBV9; CDR3: CASSPRADVGLPGETQYF; DNA: TGTGCCAGCAGCCCGAGGGCCGATGTGGGCCTCCCCGGGGAGACCCAGTACTTC
D: -; size: many; J: TRBJ2-2; V: TRBV9; CDR3: CASSVEASHGELFF; DNA: TGTGCCAGCAGCGTAGAGGCTAGCCACGGGGAGCTGTTTTTT
D: -; size: many; J: TRBJ2-5; V: TRBV9; CDR3: CASSGTGVQETQYF; DNA: TGTGCCAGCAGCGGAACAGGAGTACAAGAGACCCAGTACTTC
D: -; size: many; J: TRBJ1-1; V: TRBV9; CDR3: CASSVLSQGSTEAFF; DNA: TGTGCCAGCAGCGTGTTATCGCAGGGTAGCACTGAAGCTTTCTTT
D: TRBD1; size: medium-sized; J: TRBJ2-3; V: TRBV9; CDR3: CASSVEGTGVTQYF; DNA: TGTGCCAGCAGCGTAGAAGGGACAGGGGTTACGCAGTATTTT
D: -; size: many; J: TRBJ2-7; V: TRBV20-1; CDR3: CSDTGGEAAYEQYF; DNA: TGCAGTGATACCGGCGGGGAGGCAGCCTACGAGCAGTACTTC
D: -; size: many; J: TRBJ1-1; V: TRBV9; CDR3: CASSVGSRTNTEAFF; DNA: TGTGCCAGCAGCGTAGGAAGTAGGACGAACACTGAAGCTTTCTTT
D: TRBD2; size: many; J: TRBJ2-3; V: TRBV9; CDR3: CASSLVAGEQDTQYF; DNA: TGTGCCAGCAGCCTCGTAGCGGGAGAACAAGATACGCAGTATTTT
D: -; size: many; J: TRBJ2-5; V: TRBV9; CDR3: CASSVSKGETQYF; DNA: TGTGCCAGCAGCGTAAGCAAGGGGGAGACCCAGTACTTC
D: TRBD2; size: many; J: TRBJ2-3; V: TRBV9; CDR3: CASSSRLAGGGPRTDTQYF; DNA: TGTGCCAGCAGCTCCAGACTAGCGGGGGGAGGCCCCCGCACAGATACGCAGTATTTT
D: -; size: many; J: TRBJ2-3; V: TRBV9; CDR3: CASSVDTGVTDTQYF; DNA: TGTGCCAGCAGCGTAGATACGGGAGTCACAGATACGCAGTATTTT
D: TRBD1; size: many; J: TRBJ1-2; V: TRBV9; CDR3: CASSVEGQNYGYTF; DNA: TGTGCCAGCAGCGTAGAGGGACAGAACTATGGCTACACCTTC
D: -; size: many; J: TRBJ2-5; V: TRBV9; CDR3: CASSVNPGETQYF; DNA: TGTGCCAGCAGCGTAAACCCGGGGGAGACCCAGTACTTC
D: TRBD1; size: medium-sized; J: TRBJ2-3; V: TRBV9; CDR3: CASSVEGGWGEDTQYF; DNA: TGTGCCAGCAGCGTAGAAGGGGGCTGGGGTGAGGATACGCAGTATTTT
D: -; size: many; J: TRBJ2-1; V: TRBV9; CDR3: CASSVALNNEQFF; DNA: TGTGCCAGCAGCGTAGCCTTAAACAATGAGCAGTTCTTC
D: TRBD2; size: -; J: TRBJ2-1; V: TRBV9; CDR3: CASTVGPGGGNEQFF; DNA: TGTGCCAGCACCGTAGGCCCAGGCGGGGGTAATGAGCAGTTCTTC
D: -; size: many; J: TRBJ2-1; V: TRBV9; CDR3: CASSVGVGGGWANEQFF; DNA: TGTGCCAGCAGCGTAGGGGTAGGGGGGGGATGGGCCAATGAGCAGTTCTTC
D: TRBD2; size: many; J: TRBJ2-5; V: TRBV9; CDR3: CASSSARASGGETQYF; DNA: TGTGCCAGCAGCTCTGCCAGGGCTAGCGGGGGGGAGACCCAGTACTTC
D: -; size: many; J: TRBJ1-3; V: TRBV9; CDR3: CASSAGGISGNTIYF; DNA: TGTGCCAGCAGCGCTGGGGGAATCTCTGGAAACACCATATATTTT
D: -; size: many; J: TRBJ2-5; V: TRBV9; CDR3: CASSVVPQGRETQYF; DNA: TGTGCCAGCAGCGTAGTCCCCCAGGGGAGGGAGACCCAGTACTTC
D: TRBD1; size: many; J: TRBJ2-7; V: TRBV9; CDR3: CASSPGQRYYEQYF; DNA: TGTGCCAGCAGCCCGGGACAGAGATACTACGAGCAGTACTTC
D: TRBD1; size: many; J: TRBJ1-1; V: TRBV9; CDR3: CASGRQGQTEAFF; DNA: TGTGCCAGCGGTAGACAGGGCCAGACTGAAGCTTTCTTT
D: TRBD2; size: few; J: TRBJ2-2; V: TRBV9; CDR3: CASSPRGGDTGELFF; DNA: TGTGCCAGCAGCCCTCGGGGGGGGGACACCGGGGAGCTGTTTTTT
D: -; size: many; J: TRBJ2-2; V: TRBV9; CDR3: CASSVGGGVAPTGELFF; DNA: TGTGCCAGCAGCGTAGGGGGGGGCGTAGCTCCCACCGGGGAGCTGTTTTTT
D: TRBD2; size: many; J: TRBJ2-1; V: TRBV9; CDR3: CASSVGPAGVNNEQFF; DNA: TGTGCCAGCAGCGTAGGTCCAGCGGGAGTCAACAATGAGCAGTTCTTC
D: -; size: many; J: TRBJ2-7; V: TRBV9; CDR3: CASSQRWEFHEQYF; DNA: TGTGCCAGCAGCCAAAGGTGGGAATTCCACGAGCAGTACTTC
D: -; size: many; J: TRBJ2-1; V: TRBV9; CDR3: CASSPGETNEQFF; DNA: TGTGCCAGCAGCCCCGGGGAAACCAATGAGCAGTTCTTC
D: -; size: many; J: TRBJ2-5; V: TRBV24-1; CDR3: CATIPEPQETQYF; DNA: TGTGCCACCATTCCGGAGCCCCAAGAGACCCAGTACTTC
D: TRBD2; size: many; J: TRBJ2-3; V: TRBV9; CDR3: CASSPLGGVTDTQYF; DNA: TGTGCCAGCAGCCCCTTGGGGGGGGTCACAGATACGCAGTATTTT
D: -; size: many; J: TRBJ2-7; V: TRBV9; CDR3: CASSVAPEAYSYEQYF; DNA: TGTGCCAGCAGCGTAGCCCCCGAAGCCTACAGCTACGAGCAGTACTTC
D: TRBD2; size: many; J: TRBJ2-2; V: TRBV9; CDR3: CASSATSGWNTGELFF; DNA: TGTGCCAGCAGCGCTACTAGCGGCTGGAACACCGGGGAGCTGTTTTTT
D: -; size: many; J: TRBJ1-6; V: TRBV9; CDR3: CASSRSLSDSANSPLHF; DNA: TGTGCCAGCAGCCGTAGCCTCTCGGACAGCGCAAATTCACCCCTCCACTTT
D: TRBD1; size: many; J: TRBJ1-5; V: TRBV9; CDR3: CASSVTGEENQPQHF; DNA: TGTGCCAGCAGCGTGACAGGGGAAGAGAATCAGCCCCAGCATTTT
D: -; size: many; J: TRBJ2-3; V: TRBV9; CDR3: CASSLTPAPAGTDTQYF; DNA: TGTGCCAGCAGCCTAACCCCGGCCCCCGCTGGCACAGATACGCAGTATTTT
D: TRBD2; size: many; J: TRBJ2-7; V: TRBV9; CDR3: CASSATSGAIYEQYF; DNA: TGTGCCAGCAGCGCAACTAGCGGGGCAATCTACGAGCAGTACTTC
D: -; size: many; J: TRBJ2-7; V: TRBV9; CDR3: CASSVAGTADYEQYF; DNA: TGTGCCAGCAGCGTAGCGGGGACGGCAGACTACGAGCAGTACTTC
D: TRBD1; size: many; J: TRBJ1-5; V: TRBV9; CDR3: CASSSGQGPNQPQHF; DNA: TGTGCCAGCAGCTCTGGACAGGGCCCCAATCAGCCCCAGCATTTT
D: TRBD2; size: many; J: TRBJ2-2; V: TRBV9; CDR3: CASSGTGLANTGELFF; DNA: TGTGCCAGCAGCGGAACGGGACTAGCGAACACCGGGGAGCTGTTTTTT
D: -; size: medium-sized; J: TRBJ2-3; V: TRBV9; CDR3: CASSPFEGGSTDTQYF; DNA: TGTGCCAGCAGCCCGTTCGAGGGGGGGAGCACAGATACGCAGTATTTT
D: TRBD1; size: many; J: TRBJ1-2; V: TRBV9; CDR3: CASSSGGFRYGYTF; DNA: TGTGCCAGCTCATCAGGGGGTTTCCGGTATGGCTACACCTTC
D: TRBD2; size: many; J: TRBJ2-5; V: TRBV9; CDR3: CASSVASGGNQETQYF; DNA: TGTGCCAGCAGCGTCGCTAGCGGGGGAAACCAAGAGACCCAGTACTTC
D: -; size: many; J: TRBJ2-2; V: TRBV9; CDR3: CASSEGAPANTGELFF; DNA: TGTGCCAGCAGCGAGGGAGCTCCTGCGAACACCGGGGAGCTGTTTTTT
D: -; size: many; J: TRBJ2-5; V: TRBV9; CDR3: CASSSRALSGTQYF; DNA: TGTGCCAGCAGCTCCCGGGCGTTGAGTGGGACCCAGTACTTC
D: TRBD1; size: many; J: TRBJ1-1; V: TRBV9; CDR3: CASSVLPGGSGTEAFF; DNA: TGTGCCAGCAGCGTACTACCAGGGGGTTCGGGAACTGAAGCTTTCTTT
D: -; size: many; J: TRBJ2-1; V: TRBV9; CDR3: CASSVEFDNYNEQFF; DNA: TGTGCCAGCAGCGTAGAATTTGACAACTACAATGAGCAGTTCTTC
D: TRBD2; size: medium-sized; J: TRBJ2-1; V: TRBV9; CDR3: CASSVVQAGRLTEQFF; DNA: TGTGCCAGCAGCGTAGTTCAAGCGGGAAGACTGACTGAGCAGTTCTTC
D: TRBD2; size: many; J: TRBJ2-2; V: TRBV9; CDR3: CASSETSGGYGELFF; DNA: TGTGCCAGCAGCGAGACTAGCGGGGGGTACGGGGAGCTGTTTTTT
D: TRBD1; size: many; J: TRBJ1-5; V: TRBV9; CDR3: CASSRDNRGDEPQHF; DNA: TGTGCCAGCAGCCGCGATAACAGGGGGGATGAGCCCCAGCATTTT